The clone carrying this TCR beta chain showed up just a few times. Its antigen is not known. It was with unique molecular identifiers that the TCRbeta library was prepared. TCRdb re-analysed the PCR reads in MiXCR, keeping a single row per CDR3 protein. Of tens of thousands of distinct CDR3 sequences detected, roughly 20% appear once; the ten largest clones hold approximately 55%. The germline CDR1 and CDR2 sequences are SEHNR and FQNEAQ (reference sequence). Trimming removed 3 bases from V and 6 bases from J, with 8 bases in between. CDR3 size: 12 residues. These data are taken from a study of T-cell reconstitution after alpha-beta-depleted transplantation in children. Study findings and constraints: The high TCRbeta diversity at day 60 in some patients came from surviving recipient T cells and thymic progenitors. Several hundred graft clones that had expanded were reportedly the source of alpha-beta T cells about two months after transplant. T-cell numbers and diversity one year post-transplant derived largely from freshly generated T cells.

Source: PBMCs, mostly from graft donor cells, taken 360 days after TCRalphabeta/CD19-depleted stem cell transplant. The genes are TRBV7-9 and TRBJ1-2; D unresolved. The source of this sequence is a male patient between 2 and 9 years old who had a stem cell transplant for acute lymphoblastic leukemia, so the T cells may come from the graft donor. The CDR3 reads CASSFTHDGYTF. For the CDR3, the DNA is TGTGCCAGCAGCTTCACGCATGATGGCTACACCTTC.